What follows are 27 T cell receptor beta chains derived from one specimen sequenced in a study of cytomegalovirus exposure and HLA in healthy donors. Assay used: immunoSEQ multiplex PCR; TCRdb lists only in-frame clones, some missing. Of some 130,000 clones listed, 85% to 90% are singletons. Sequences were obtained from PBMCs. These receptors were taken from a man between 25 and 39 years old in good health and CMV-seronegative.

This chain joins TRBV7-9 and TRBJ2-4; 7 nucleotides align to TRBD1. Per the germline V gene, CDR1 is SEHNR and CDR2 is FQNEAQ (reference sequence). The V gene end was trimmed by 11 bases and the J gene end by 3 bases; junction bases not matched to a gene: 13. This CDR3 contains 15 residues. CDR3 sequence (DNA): TGTGCCGCAAGCCCGACAGGGCTGGGCAAAAACATTCAGTACTTC. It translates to CAASPTGLGKNIQYF.

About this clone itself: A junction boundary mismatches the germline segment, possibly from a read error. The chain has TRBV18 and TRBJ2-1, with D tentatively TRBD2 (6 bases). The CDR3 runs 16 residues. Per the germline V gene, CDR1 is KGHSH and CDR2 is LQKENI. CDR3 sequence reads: CAGSPRGGSESSEQFF. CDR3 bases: TGTGCCGGCTCACCGAGAGGAGGGAGTGAGTCGAGTGAGCAGTTCTTC.

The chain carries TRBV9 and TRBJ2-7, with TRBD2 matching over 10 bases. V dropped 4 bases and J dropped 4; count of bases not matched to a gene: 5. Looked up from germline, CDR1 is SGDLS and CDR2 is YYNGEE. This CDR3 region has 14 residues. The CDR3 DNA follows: TGTGCCAGCAGCCCCCTAGCGGGAGCGTACGAGCAGTACTTC. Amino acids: CASSPLAGAYEQYF.

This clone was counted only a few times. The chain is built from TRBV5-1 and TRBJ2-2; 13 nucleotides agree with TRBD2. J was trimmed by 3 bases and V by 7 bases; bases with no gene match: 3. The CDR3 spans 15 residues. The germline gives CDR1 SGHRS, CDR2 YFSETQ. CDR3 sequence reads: CASLGLAGDTGELFF. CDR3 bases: TGCGCCAGCCTCGGACTAGCGGGAGACACCGGGGAGCTGTTTTTT.

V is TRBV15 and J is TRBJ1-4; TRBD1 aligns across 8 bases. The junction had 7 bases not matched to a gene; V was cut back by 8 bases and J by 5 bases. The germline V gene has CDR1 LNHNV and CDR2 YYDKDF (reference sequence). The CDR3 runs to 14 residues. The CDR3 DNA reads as TGTGCCACCGGGCAGGGGGCGGTAAATGAAAAACTGTTTTTT. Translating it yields CATGQGAVNEKLFF.

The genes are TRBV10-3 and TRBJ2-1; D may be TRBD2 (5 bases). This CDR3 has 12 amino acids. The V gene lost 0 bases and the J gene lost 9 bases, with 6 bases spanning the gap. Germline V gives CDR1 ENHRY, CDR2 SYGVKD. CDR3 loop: CAISESRGEQFF. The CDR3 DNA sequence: TGTGCCATCAGTGAGTCCCGGGGTGAGCAGTTCTTC.

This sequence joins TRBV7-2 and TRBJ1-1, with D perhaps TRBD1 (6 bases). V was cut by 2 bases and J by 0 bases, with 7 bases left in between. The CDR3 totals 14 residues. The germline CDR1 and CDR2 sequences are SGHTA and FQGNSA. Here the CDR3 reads CASSLQGMNTEAFF. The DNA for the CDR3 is TGTGCCAGCAGCTTACAGGGGATGAACACTGAAGCTTTCTTT. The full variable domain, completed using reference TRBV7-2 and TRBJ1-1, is GAGVSQSPSNKVTEKGKDVELRCDPISGHTALYWYRQSLGQGLEFLIYFQGNSAPDKSGLPSDRFSAERTGGSVSTLTIQRTQQEDSAVYLCASSLQGMNTEAFFGQGTRLTVV.

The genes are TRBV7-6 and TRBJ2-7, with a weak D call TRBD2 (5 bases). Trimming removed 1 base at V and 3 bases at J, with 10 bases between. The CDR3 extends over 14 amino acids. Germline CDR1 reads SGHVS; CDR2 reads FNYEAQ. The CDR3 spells CASSLGELGYEQYF. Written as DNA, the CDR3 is TGTGCCAGCAGCTTAGGGGAGCTGGGCTACGAGCAGTACTTC.

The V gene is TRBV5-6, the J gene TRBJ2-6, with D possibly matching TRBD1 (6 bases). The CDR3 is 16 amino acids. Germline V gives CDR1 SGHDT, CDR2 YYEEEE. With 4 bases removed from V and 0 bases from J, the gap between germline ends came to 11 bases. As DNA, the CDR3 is TGTGCCAGCAGCATGGACAGACCCTCTGGGGCCAACGTCCTGACTTTC. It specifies CASSMDRPSGANVLTF.

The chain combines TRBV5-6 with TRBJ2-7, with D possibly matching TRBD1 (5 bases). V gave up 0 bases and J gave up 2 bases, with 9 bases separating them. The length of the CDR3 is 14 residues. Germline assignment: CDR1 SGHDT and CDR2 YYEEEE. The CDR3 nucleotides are TGTGCCAGCAGCTTGGGGGGCAGGACCTACGAGCAGTACTTC. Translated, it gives CASSLGGRTYEQYF.

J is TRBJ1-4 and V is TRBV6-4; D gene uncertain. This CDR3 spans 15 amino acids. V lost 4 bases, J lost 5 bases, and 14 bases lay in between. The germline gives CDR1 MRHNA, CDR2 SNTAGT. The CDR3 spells CASSAGPSVNEKLFF. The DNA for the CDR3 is TGTGCCAGCAGTGCAGGTCCTTCCGTAAATGAAAAACTGTTTTTT.

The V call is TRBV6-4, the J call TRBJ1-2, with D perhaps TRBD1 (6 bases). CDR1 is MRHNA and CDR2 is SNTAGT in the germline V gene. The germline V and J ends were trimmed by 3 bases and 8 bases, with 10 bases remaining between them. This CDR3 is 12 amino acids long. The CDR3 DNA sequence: TGTGCCAGCAGTGATTCAGGGGTCGGCTACACCTTC. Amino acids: CASSDSGVGYTF.

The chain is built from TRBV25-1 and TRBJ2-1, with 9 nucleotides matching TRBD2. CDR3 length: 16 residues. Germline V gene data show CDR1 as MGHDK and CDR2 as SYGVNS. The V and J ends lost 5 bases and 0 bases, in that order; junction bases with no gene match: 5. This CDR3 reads CASSWAGGLSYNEQFF. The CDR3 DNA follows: TGTGCCAGCAGTTGGGCGGGAGGGCTCTCCTACAATGAGCAGTTCTTC.

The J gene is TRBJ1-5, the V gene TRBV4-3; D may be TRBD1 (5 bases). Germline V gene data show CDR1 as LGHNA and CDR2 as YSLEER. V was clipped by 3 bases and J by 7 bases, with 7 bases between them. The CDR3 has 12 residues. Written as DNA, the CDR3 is TGCGCCAGCAGCCAGGGGCTACAGCCCCAGCATTTT. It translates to CASSQGLQPQHF.

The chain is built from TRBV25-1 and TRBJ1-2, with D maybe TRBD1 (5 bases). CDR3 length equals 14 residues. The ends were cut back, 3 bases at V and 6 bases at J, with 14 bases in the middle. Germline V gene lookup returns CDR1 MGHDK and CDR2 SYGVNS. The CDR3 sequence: CASSDGGGWNGYTF. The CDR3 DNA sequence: TGTGCCAGCAGTGATGGGGGAGGTTGGAATGGCTACACCTTC.

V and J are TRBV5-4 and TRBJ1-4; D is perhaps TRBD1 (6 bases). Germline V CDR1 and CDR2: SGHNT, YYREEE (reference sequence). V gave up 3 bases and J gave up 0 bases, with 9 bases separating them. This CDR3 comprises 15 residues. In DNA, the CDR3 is TGTGCCAGCAGCTCAAAGGGGGCAACTAATGAAAAACTGTTTTTT. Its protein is CASSSKGATNEKLFF.

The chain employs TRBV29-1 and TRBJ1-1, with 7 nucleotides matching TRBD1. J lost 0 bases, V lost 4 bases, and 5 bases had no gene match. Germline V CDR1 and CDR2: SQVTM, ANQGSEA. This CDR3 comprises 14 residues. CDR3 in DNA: TGCAGCGTTGTTCCGGGACAGCTGAACACTGAAGCTTTCTTT. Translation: CSVVPGQLNTEAFF.

DNA for the CDR3: TGTGCCAGCAGCAAACAGGGAAACTATGGCTACACCTTC. It yields the protein CASSKQGNYGYTF. The J gene is TRBJ1-2, the V gene TRBV7-2; perhaps TRBD1 as D (6 bases). The CDR3 length is 13 residues. V lost 5 bases and J 2 bases, leaving 9 bases between the germline ends. CDR1 and CDR2 (germline): SGHTA, FQGNSA.

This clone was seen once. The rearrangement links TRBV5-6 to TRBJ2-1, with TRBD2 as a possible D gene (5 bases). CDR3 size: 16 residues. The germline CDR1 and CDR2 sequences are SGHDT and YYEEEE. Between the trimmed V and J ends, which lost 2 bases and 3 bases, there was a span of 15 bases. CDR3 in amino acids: CASSLLTGEIYNEQFF. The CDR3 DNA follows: TGTGCCAGCAGCTTATTGACCGGGGAAATCTACAATGAGCAGTTCTTC.

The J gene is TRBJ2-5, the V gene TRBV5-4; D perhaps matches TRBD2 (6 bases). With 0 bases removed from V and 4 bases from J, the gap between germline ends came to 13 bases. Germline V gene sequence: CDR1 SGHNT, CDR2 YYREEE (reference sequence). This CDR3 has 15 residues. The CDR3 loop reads CASSLVTRSSETQYF. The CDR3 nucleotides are TGTGCCAGCAGCTTGGTGACTAGATCGTCAGAGACCCAGTACTTC. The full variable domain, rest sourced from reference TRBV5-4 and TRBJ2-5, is ETGVTQSPTHLIKTRGQQVTLRCSSQSGHNTVSWYQQALGQGPQFIFQYYREEENGRGNFPPRFSGLQFPNYSSELNVNALELDDSALYLCASSLVTRSSETQYFGPGTRLLVL.

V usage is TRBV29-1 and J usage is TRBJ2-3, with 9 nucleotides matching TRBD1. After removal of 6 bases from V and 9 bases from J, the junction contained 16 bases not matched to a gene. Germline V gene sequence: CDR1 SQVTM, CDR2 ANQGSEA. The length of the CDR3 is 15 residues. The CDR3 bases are TGCAGCGTATCAAAACCGGGACAGGGCGGGAGCACGCAGTATTTT. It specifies CSVSKPGQGGSTQYF.

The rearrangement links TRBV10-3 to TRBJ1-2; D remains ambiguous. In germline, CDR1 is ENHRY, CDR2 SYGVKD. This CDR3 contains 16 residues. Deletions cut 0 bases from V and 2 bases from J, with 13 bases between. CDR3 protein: CAISESSLALNYGYTF. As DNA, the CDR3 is TGTGCCATCAGTGAGTCGAGTCTGGCACTAAACTATGGCTACACCTTC.

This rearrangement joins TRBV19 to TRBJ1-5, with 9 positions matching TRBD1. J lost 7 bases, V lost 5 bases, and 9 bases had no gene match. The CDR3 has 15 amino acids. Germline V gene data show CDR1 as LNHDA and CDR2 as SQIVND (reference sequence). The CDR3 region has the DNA TGTGCCAGTAGTCCCGGACAGGGGAGGTCACAGCCCCAGCATTTT. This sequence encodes CASSPGQGRSQPQHF.

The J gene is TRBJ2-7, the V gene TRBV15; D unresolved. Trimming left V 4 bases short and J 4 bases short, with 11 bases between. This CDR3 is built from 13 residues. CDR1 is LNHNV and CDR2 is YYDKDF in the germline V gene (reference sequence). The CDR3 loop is CATSTQQTYEQYF. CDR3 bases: TGTGCCACCAGCACTCAACAGACATACGAGCAGTACTTC.

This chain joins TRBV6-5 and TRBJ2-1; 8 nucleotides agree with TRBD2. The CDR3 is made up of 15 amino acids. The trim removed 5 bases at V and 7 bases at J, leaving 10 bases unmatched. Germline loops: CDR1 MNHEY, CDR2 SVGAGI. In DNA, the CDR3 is TGTGCCAGCAGTCGATCCGGGACTAGGTCTAATGAGCAGTTCTTC. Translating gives CASSRSGTRSNEQFF.

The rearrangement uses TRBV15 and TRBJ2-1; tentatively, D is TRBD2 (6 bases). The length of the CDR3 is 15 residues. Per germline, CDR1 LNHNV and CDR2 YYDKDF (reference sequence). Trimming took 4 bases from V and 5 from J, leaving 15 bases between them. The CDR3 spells CATSTESGLNNEQFF. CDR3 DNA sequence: TGTGCCACCAGCACGGAGAGCGGGTTGAACAATGAGCAGTTCTTC.

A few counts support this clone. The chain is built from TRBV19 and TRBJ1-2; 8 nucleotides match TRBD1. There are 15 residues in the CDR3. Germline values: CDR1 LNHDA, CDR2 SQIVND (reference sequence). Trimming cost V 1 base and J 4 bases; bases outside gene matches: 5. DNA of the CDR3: TGTGCCAGTAGTATAGGACAGGGGATATCCTATGGCTACACCTTC. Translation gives CASSIGQGISYGYTF.